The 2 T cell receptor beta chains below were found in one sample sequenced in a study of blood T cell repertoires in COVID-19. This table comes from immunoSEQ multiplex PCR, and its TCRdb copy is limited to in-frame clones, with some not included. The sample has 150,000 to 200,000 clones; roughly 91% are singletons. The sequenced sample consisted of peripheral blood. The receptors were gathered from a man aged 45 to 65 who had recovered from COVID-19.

CDR3 protein: CASRTGLGVSRSNQPQHF. CDR3 nucleotide sequence: TGTGCCAGCAGAACAGGGTTAGGGGTCTCGAGAAGCAATCAGCCCCAGCATTTT. The chain carries TRBV28 and TRBJ1-5, with D maybe TRBD1 (6 bases). V lost 6 bases and J 1 base, leaving 22 bases between the germline ends. Germline values: CDR1 MDHEN, CDR2 SYDVKM. CDR3 size: 18 residues.

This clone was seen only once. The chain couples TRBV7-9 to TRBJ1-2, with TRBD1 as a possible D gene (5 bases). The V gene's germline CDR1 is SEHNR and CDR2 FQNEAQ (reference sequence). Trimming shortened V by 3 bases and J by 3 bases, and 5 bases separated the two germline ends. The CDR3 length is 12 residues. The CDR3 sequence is CASSLTDYGYTF. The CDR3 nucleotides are TGTGCCAGCAGCTTGACAGACTATGGCTACACCTTC.